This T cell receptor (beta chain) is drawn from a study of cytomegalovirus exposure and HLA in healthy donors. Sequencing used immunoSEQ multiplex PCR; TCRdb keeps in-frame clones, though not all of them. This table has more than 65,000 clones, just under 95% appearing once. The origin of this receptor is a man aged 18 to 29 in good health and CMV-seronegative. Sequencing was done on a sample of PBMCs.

This CDR3 is CASSLGQSTDTQYF. In DNA form, the CDR3 reads TGCGCCAGCAGCTTGGGACAGTCCACAGATACGCAGTATTTT. This sequence joins TRBV5-1 and TRBJ2-3, with D possibly matching TRBD1 (5 bases). The CDR3 loop spans 14 amino acids. Germline-derived CDR1 and CDR2 are SGHRS and YFSETQ. The ends were cut back, 0 bases at V and 2 bases at J, with 7 bases in the middle.